Listed here are 2 T cell receptor beta chains from one sample, sequenced in a study of OX40 agonist ivuxolimab in advanced cancers. Sequenced by immunoSEQ multiplex PCR; TCRdb stores in-frame clones only, minus some. The data show more than 50,000 clones, around nine tenths seen once. The source was CD4+ or CD8+ T cells sorted from blood, collected in a trial of the OX40 agonist ivuxolimab. The receptor set was obtained from an adult with an advanced solid tumor such as melanoma, head and neck, liver or kidney cancer.

This CDR3 reads CASSPGLSTDTQYF. The CDR3 bases are TGTGCCAGCAGCCCCGGACTTTCCACAGATACGCAGTATTTT. This chain joins TRBV7-3 and TRBJ2-3; a weak D match, TRBD2 (5 bases). CDR1 is SGHTA and CDR2 is FQGTGA in the germline V gene. This CDR3 comprises 14 residues. Trimming stripped 5 bases from V and 2 bases from J, with 11 bases between.

This chain connects TRBV11-2 to TRBJ2-1, with 9 bases that match TRBD2. V trimming: 2 bases; J trimming: 8 bases; junction bases outside the gene matches: 7. Germline lookup yields CDR1 SGHAT and CDR2 FQNNGV. CDR3 length: 15 amino acids. Here the CDR3 reads CASSLSQRGAHEQFF. The CDR3 DNA is TGTGCCAGCAGCTTAAGCCAGCGGGGGGCCCATGAGCAGTTCTTC.